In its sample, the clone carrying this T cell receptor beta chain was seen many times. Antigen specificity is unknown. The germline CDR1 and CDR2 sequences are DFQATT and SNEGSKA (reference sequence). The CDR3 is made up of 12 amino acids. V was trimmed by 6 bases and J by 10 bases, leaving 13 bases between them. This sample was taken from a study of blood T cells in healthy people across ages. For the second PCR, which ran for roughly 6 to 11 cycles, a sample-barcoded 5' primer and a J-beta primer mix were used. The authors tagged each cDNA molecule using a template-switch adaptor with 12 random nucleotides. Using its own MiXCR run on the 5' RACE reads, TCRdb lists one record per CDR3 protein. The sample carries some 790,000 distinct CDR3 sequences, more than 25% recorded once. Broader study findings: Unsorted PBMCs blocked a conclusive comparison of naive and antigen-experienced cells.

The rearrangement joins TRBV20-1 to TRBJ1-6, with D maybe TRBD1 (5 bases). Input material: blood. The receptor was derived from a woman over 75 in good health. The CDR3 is CSAGGIRSPLHF. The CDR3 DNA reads TGCAGTGCGGGGGGGATTCGGTCACCCCTCCACTTT.